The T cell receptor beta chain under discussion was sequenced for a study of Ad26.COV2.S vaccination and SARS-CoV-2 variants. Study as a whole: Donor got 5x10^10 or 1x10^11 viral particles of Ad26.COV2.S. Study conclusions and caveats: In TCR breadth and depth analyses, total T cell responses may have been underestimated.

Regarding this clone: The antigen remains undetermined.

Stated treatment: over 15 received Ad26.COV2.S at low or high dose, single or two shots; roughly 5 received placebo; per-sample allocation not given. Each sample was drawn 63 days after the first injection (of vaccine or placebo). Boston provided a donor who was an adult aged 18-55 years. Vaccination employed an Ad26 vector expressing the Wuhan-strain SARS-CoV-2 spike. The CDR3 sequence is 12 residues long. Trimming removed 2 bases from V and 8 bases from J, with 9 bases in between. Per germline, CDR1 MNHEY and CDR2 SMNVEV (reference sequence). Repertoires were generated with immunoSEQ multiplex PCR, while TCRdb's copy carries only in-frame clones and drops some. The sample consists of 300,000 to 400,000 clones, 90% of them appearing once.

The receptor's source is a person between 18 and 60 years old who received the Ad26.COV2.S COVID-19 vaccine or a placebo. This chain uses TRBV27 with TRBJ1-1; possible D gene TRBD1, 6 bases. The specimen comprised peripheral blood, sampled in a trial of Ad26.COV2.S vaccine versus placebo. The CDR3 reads CASSLITGEAFF. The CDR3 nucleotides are TGTGCCAGCAGTTTAATTACAGGGGAAGCTTTCTTT.